The next 27 T cell receptor beta chains were all read from a single sample in a study of OX40 agonist ivuxolimab in advanced cancers. This table comes from immunoSEQ multiplex PCR, and its TCRdb copy is limited to in-frame clones, with some not included. The sample consists of approximately 44,000 clones, around 80% of them appearing once. The input for sequencing was CD4+ or CD8+ T cells sorted from blood, taken in a trial of the OX40 agonist ivuxolimab. The receptors here all came from an adult with an advanced solid tumor such as melanoma, head and neck, liver or kidney cancer.

This clone was seen only a few times. The gene calls are TRBV28 and TRBJ1-2, with 8 bases aligning to TRBD1. Trimming took 8 bases from V and 4 from J; bases not matched to a gene: 3. The germline CDR1 and CDR2 sequences are MDHEN and SYDVKM. The CDR3 covers 12 residues. The CDR3 region is CASGTGLYGYTF. As DNA, the CDR3 is TGTGCCAGCGGGACAGGCCTCTATGGCTACACCTTC.

V and J are TRBV30 and TRBJ1-5; maybe TRBD1 (6 bases). Germline CDR1 reads GTSNPN; CDR2 reads SVGIG (reference sequence). The CDR3 runs to 19 residues. Trimming cost V 2 bases and J 2 bases, with 25 bases left between them. CDR3 DNA: TGTGCCTGGAGTCCCAGGCCCGGCGGGGGGGGCTTCGGCAATCAGCCCCAGCATTTT. This encodes CAWSPRPGGGGFGNQPQHF.

This clone was recorded a few times. The chain recombines TRBV5-1 with TRBJ1-2; D is ambiguous. The germline V gene encodes CDR1 SGHRS and CDR2 YFSETQ. CDR3 length: 14 residues. V lost 4 bases and J lost 0, with 10 bases in between. CDR3 residues: CASSPSGANYGYTF. DNA of the CDR3: TGCGCCAGCAGCCCCTCCGGGGCTAACTATGGCTACACCTTC.

The chain combines TRBV28 with TRBJ2-2; 7 nucleotides line up with TRBD2. Germline CDR1 and CDR2: MDHEN and SYDVKM. The CDR3 covers 18 residues. Unmatched junction bases numbered 15, after V lost 3 bases and J lost 5 bases. The CDR3 reads CASSFLGGSRGNTGELFF. CDR3 nucleotide sequence: TGTGCCAGCAGTTTTCTGGGCGGGAGCAGAGGGAATACCGGGGAGCTGTTTTTT.

The chain carries TRBV28 and TRBJ1-2; D gene uncertain. Germline V lookup: CDR1 MDHEN, CDR2 SYDVKM. The CDR3 runs 13 residues. The V end was cut by 5 bases, the J end by 9 bases, with 16 bases between. In DNA form, the CDR3 reads TGTGCCAGCAGTAGTGACTCCTTCCGCCGCTACACCTTC. Residues: CASSSDSFRRYTF.

This rearrangement joins TRBV6-5 to TRBJ1-3; a possible D gene is TRBD1 (5 bases). Trimming took off 8 bases at V and 0 bases at J, with 11 bases between the two ends. Germline V gives CDR1 MNHEY, CDR2 SVGAGI. The CDR3 has 14 residues. CDR3 in amino acids: CASHRGISGNTIYF. CDR3 nucleotide sequence: TGTGCCAGCCATCGGGGGATCTCTGGAAACACCATATATTTT.

This chain connects TRBV6-6 to TRBJ2-7, with 7 bases lining up with TRBD1. The length of the CDR3 is 14 residues. The junction had 9 bases not matched to a gene; V was cut back by 6 bases and J by 4 bases. Germline values: CDR1 MNHNY, CDR2 SVGAGI (reference sequence). The CDR3 loop is CASSRRETGYEQYF. The CDR3 bases are TGTGCCAGCAGCCGCCGAGAGACAGGGTACGAGCAGTACTTC.

The CDR3 nucleotides are TGTGCCAGCAGTTCAGCGACCAATAATGTAAATACGCAGTATTTT. Translating it yields CASSSATNNVNTQYF. The chain employs TRBV25-1 and TRBJ2-3, with no clear D. CDR1 and CDR2 from the germline V gene are MGHDK and SYGVNS. The CDR3 covers 15 residues. The V and J ends lost 5 bases and 7 bases respectively, with 19 bases between them.

The rearrangement uses TRBV19 and TRBJ1-2; 10 positions match TRBD1. Germline CDR1 and CDR2: LNHDA and SQIVND (reference sequence). This CDR3 has 15 amino acids. V lost 8 bases and J lost 5; bases outside the gene matches: 11. In DNA, the CDR3 is TGTGCCAGTTGGGAACCGGGGACAGGGGCTTATGGCTACACCTTC. It translates to CASWEPGTGAYGYTF.

CDR3 region: CASSDPSGNNEQFF. Written as DNA, the CDR3 is TGCGCCAGCAGCGACCCTAGCGGAAACAATGAGCAGTTCTTC. This chain connects TRBV5-1 to TRBJ2-1; the match to TRBD2 covers 7 bases. J was trimmed by 5 bases and V by 4 bases; bases with no gene match: 6. The CDR3 has 14 amino acids. Per germline, CDR1 SGHRS and CDR2 YFSETQ.

The chain combines TRBV6-1 with TRBJ2-1; 7 bases agree with TRBD1. The junction had 12 bases not matched to a gene; V was cut back by 4 bases and J by 9 bases. Germline assignment: CDR1 MNHNS and CDR2 SASEGT. CDR3 length: 15 residues. As DNA, the CDR3 is TGTGCCAGCAGTGCCTACCAGGGACAGCTTACTGAGCAGTTCTTC. It encodes CASSAYQGQLTEQFF.

This chain joins TRBV7-9 and TRBJ2-3; TRBD1 matches 8 bases. Per germline, CDR1 SEHNR and CDR2 FQNEAQ (reference sequence). The CDR3 runs 14 residues. The V and J ends lost 6 bases and 5 bases, in that order; junction bases with no gene match: 7. This CDR3 reads CASRSGGIGDTQYF. The CDR3 DNA reads as TGTGCCAGCAGATCAGGGGGCATTGGAGATACGCAGTATTTT.

J is TRBJ1-1 and V is TRBV12-5, with D maybe TRBD1 (6 bases). Germline CDR1 and CDR2: LGHNT and FRNRAP. The CDR3 has 16 residues. V was shortened by 5 bases and J by 5 bases, with 21 bases between the two germline ends. The CDR3 nucleotides read TGTGCTAGTGGTCCCGGACAGCCCCTCTCAAAGACTGAAGCTTTCTTT. Its translation is CASGPGQPLSKTEAFF.

V and J are TRBV18 and TRBJ1-1, with a weak D call TRBD1 (6 bases). The V gene lost 3 bases and the J gene lost 1 base, with 12 bases spanning the gap. Germline V gives CDR1 KGHSH, CDR2 LQKENI. This CDR3 is 15 amino acids long. CDR3 residues: CASSPNPGQNTEAFF. CDR3 coding DNA: TGTGCCAGCTCACCCAATCCGGGACAGAACACTGAAGCTTTCTTT.

The chain is built from TRBV29-1 and TRBJ2-1; no definite D call. Trimming left V 7 bases short and J 0 bases short, with 7 bases between. Germline-derived CDR1 and CDR2 are SQVTM and ANQGSEA. CDR3 length: 12 residues. The CDR3 DNA reads TGCAGCGGTCAGAGCTCCTACAATGAGCAGTTCTTC. Translating gives CSGQSSYNEQFF.

This chain connects TRBV19 to TRBJ2-2; 11 bases align to TRBD2. The length of the CDR3 is 17 residues. Trimming cost V 7 bases and J 7 bases; bases outside gene matches: 14. The V gene's germline CDR1 is LNHDA and CDR2 SQIVND (reference sequence). Written as DNA, the CDR3 is TGTGCCAGTAACCCCCGCCCGACTAGCGGGGAGGGCGGGGAGCTGTTTTTT. It translates to CASNPRPTSGEGGELFF.

The count of this clone is one. The J gene is TRBJ2-1, the V gene TRBV5-6, with no clear D. With 4 bases removed from V and 6 bases from J, the gap between germline ends came to 11 bases. CDR1 is SGHDT, CDR2 YYEEEE, per germline. The CDR3 is 13 residues long. The CDR3 here is CASSPSFGNEQFF. The CDR3 DNA is TGTGCCAGCAGCCCCTCCTTTGGCAATGAGCAGTTCTTC.

V usage is TRBV30 and J usage is TRBJ1-3; possible D gene TRBD1, 6 bases. There are 14 residues in the CDR3. The germline V and J ends were trimmed by 8 bases and 3 bases, with 17 bases remaining between them. Germline loops: CDR1 GTSNPN, CDR2 SVGIG (reference sequence). CDR3 sequence: CAGAGGISGNTIYF. The CDR3 region has the DNA TGTGCCGGTGCCGGGGGCATCAGTGGAAACACCATATATTTT.

The chain links TRBV10-3 to TRBJ2-3; no clear D gene. This CDR3 has 15 amino acids. Trimming took off 3 bases at V and 1 base at J, with 11 bases between the two ends. Germline lookup yields CDR1 ENHRY and CDR2 SYGVKD. The CDR3 DNA reads as TGTGCCATCAGTGATCCACCGATTGGCACAGATACGCAGTATTTT. This codes for CAISDPPIGTDTQYF.

The V gene is TRBV19, the J gene TRBJ2-2; TRBD2 matches at 14 bases. The germline CDR1 and CDR2 sequences are LNHDA and SQIVND (reference sequence). The J segment lost 4 bases and the V segment lost 5 bases, leaving 18 bases of the junction unmatched. The CDR3 totals 21 residues. The CDR3 nucleotides read TGTGCCAGTAGTGGGCGGACTAGCGGGAGGAGAGGACTAATAGGCACCGGGGAGCTGTTTTTT. As protein: CASSGRTSGRRGLIGTGELFF.

The chain carries TRBV19 and TRBJ1-4, with a weak D call TRBD1 (5 bases). This CDR3 has 14 amino acids. V shed 9 bases and J shed 2 bases, with 13 bases lying between them. Germline CDR1 and CDR2: LNHDA and SQIVND (reference sequence). The CDR3 DNA follows: TGTGCCAGCTCCGTGTGGGGGACTAATGAAAAACTGTTTTTT. It specifies CASSVWGTNEKLFF. The entire variable domain, with the rest obtained from reference TRBV19 and TRBJ1-4, is as follows: DGGITQSPKYLFRKEGQNVTLSCEQNLNHDAMYWYRQDPGQGLRLIYYSQIVNDFQKGDIAEGYSVSREKKESFPLTVTSAQKNPTAFYLCASSVWGTNEKLFFGSGTQLSVL.

The chain is built from TRBV5-1 and TRBJ2-3, with D perhaps being TRBD1 or TRBD2 (5 bases each). Trimming took off 0 bases at V and 4 bases at J, with 15 bases between the two ends. Germline CDR1 SGHRS, CDR2 YFSETQ. The CDR3 runs to 16 residues. CDR3 in amino acids: CASSLVAGTDPDTQYF. The CDR3 DNA follows: TGCGCCAGCAGCTTGGTGGCCGGGACGGACCCAGATACGCAGTATTTT.

This clone was counted between two and nine times. This chain joins TRBV11-3 and TRBJ2-7; weak D call: TRBD1 (5 bases). The V end was cut by 6 bases, the J end by 3 bases, with 18 bases between. Germline CDR1 SGHNT, CDR2 YENEEA. The CDR3 has 15 residues. The CDR3, as DNA: TGTGCCAGCAGTCCAACCGCAGGGAAATACTACGAGCAGTACTTC. Residues: CASSPTAGKYYEQYF. Full variable domain (remainder filled in from reference TRBV11-3 and TRBJ2-7): EAGVVQSPRYKIIEKKQPVAFWCNPISGHNTLYWYLQNLGQGPELLIRYENEEAVDDSQLPKDRFSAERLKGVDSTLKIQPAELGDSAVYLCASSPTAGKYYEQYFGPGTRLTVT.

This clone was seen a few times. In nucleotides, the CDR3 is TGCGCCAGCAGCGATCCGGTTGTAGCGGGAGCGGAGACCCAGTACTTC. Translation: CASSDPVVAGAETQYF. The rearrangement joins TRBV5-1 to TRBJ2-5; TRBD2 agrees at 9 bases. Unmatched junction bases numbered 12, after V lost 4 bases and J lost 5 bases. The CDR3 extends over 16 amino acids. The germline CDR1 and CDR2 sequences are SGHRS and YFSETQ.

This chain uses TRBV6-5 with TRBJ1-1; D possibly corresponds to TRBD1 (5 bases). Trimming took 5 bases from V and 10 from J, leaving 11 bases between them. The CDR3 has 11 amino acids. The germline gives CDR1 MNHEY, CDR2 SVGAGI. The CDR3 is CASSKGFGAFF. CDR3 DNA: TGTGCCAGCAGTAAGGGGTTCGGAGCTTTCTTT.

V is TRBV9 and J is TRBJ2-2, with TRBD2 matching 9 bases. This CDR3 contains 18 residues. V was pared by 0 bases and J by 2 bases, with 8 bases of the junction left unmatched. Germline-derived CDR1 and CDR2 are SGDLS and YYNGEE. CDR3 region: CASSVGVAGVGNTGELFF. The CDR3 DNA follows: TGTGCCAGCAGCGTAGGGGTAGCGGGAGTCGGTAACACCGGGGAGCTGTTTTTT.

A single count supports this clone. CDR3 DNA: TGCGCCAGCAGCTTGGGATTTCTAGCGGGTAGCACAGATACGCAGTATTTT. It translates to CASSLGFLAGSTDTQYF. V and J are TRBV5-1 and TRBJ2-3; the match to TRBD2 covers 8 bases. V dropped 0 bases and J dropped 0; count of bases not matched to a gene: 6. The CDR3 loop spans 17 amino acids. Germline-derived CDR1 and CDR2 are SGHRS and YFSETQ.